This TCR beta chain came from a study of shared clonotypes between healthy human individuals. Some clones are missing from TCRdb's copy, which holds only in-frame ones; the method was immunoSEQ multiplex PCR. The data hold around 700,000 clones, with more than 70% observed a single time. CDR1 and CDR2 from the germline V gene are KGHSH and LQKENI. The V end was cut by 4 bases, the J end by 1 base, with 12 bases between. This CDR3 spans 15 amino acids. The chain is built from TRBV18 and TRBJ2-3, with D hard to call. The sample comprised memory CD4+ T cells sorted from blood. Subset: CD45RA-negative fraction. The sequence was obtained from a woman aged 30 to 39 in good health. CDR3 nucleotides: TGTGCCAGCTCACTGGGTACAGCAGGCACAGATACGCAGTATTTT. Its protein is CASSLGTAGTDTQYF.